The clone carrying this TCR beta chain was seen many times. Antigen specificity is unknown. This specimen belongs to a study of T cell repertoires in cytomegalovirus infection. Study context: The authors relied on CMV epitopes, both recently identified HLA-C-restricted and well-studied HLA-B-restricted. Indications of both CMV infection and matching HLA type were provided by public TCR beta signatures. Overall study results and limits: Dominating the ex vivo response were HLA-C-restricted CMV-specific TCR beta clonotypes. Individuals carrying CMV plus the relevant HLA were identified by cumulative frequency of public TCR beta families.

From germline, CDR1 is SGHTA and CDR2 FQGNSA. V was pared by 5 bases and J by 7 bases, with 5 bases of the junction left unmatched. The CDR3 consists of 14 residues. TCRdb called the reads again in MiXCR, with one record for every CDR3 protein. The sample contains roughly 700,000 distinct CDR3 sequences, around 32% of which appear only once. The receptor's source is a human donor in good health (CMV status not recorded). Some clones in this sample may be carry-over from other donors' samples. The V and J genes are TRBV7-2 and TRBJ1-4; 9 bases are a match to TRBD1. The specimen was cultured PBMCs, collected from culture after CMV antigen stimulation. CDR3 DNA sequence: TGTGCCAGCAGCGCGGGACAGGGCCCTGAAAAACTGTTTTTT. It translates to CASSAGQGPEKLFF. The variable domain in full, completed from reference TRBV7-2 and TRBJ1-4, reads GAGVSQSPSNKVTEKGKDVELRCDPISGHTALYWYRQSLGQGLEFLIYFQGNSAPDKSGLPSDRFSAERTGGSVSTLTIQRTQQEDSAVYLCASSAGQGPEKLFFGSGTQLSVL.